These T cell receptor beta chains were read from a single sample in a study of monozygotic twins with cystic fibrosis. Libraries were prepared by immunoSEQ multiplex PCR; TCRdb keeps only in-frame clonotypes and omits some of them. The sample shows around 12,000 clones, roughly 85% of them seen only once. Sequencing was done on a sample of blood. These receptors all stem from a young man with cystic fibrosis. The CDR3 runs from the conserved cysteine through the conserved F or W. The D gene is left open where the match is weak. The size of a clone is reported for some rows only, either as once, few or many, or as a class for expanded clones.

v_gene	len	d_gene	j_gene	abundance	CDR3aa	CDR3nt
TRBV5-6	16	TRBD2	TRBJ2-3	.	CASSFIPSGRIDTQYF	TGTGCCAGCAGCTTTATTCCTAGCGGGAGGATAGATACGCAGTATTTT
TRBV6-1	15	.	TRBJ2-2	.	CASNIKAGDTGELFF	TGTGCCAGCAATATTAAGGCCGGGGACACCGGGGAGCTGTTTTTT
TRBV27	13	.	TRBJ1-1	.	CASSLARNTEAFF	TGTGCCAGCAGTTTGGCCAGGAACACTGAAGCTTTCTTT
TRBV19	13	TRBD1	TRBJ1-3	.	CATLQGPGNTIYF	TGTGCCACCCTACAGGGGCCTGGAAACACCATATATTTT
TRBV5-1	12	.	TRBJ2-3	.	CASSYDTDTQYF	TGCGCCAGCAGCTACGACACAGATACGCAGTATTTT
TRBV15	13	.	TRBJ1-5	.	CATTWGSNQPQHF	TGTGCCACCACCTGGGGGAGCAATCAGCCCCAGCATTTT
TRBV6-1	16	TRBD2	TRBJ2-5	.	CASSEKVSGVQETQYF	TGTGCCAGCAGTGAGAAGGTTAGCGGGGTCCAAGAGACCCAGTACTTC
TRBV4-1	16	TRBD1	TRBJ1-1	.	CASSQPGQGSRTEAFF	TGCGCCAGCAGCCAACCGGGACAGGGTTCACGGACTGAAGCTTTCTTT
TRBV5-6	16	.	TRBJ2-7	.	CASSWGFTGPSYEQYF	TGTGCCAGCAGCTGGGGATTCACAGGGCCCTCCTACGAGCAGTACTTC
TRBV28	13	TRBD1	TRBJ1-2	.	CASSTGQGLGYTF	TGTGCCAGCAGTACGGGACAGGGGCTCGGCTACACCTTC
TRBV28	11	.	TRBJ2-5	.	CASSFKETQYF	TGTGCCAGCAGTTTTAAAGAGACCCAGTACTTC
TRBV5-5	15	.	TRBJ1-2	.	CASSLARARGDGYTF	TGTGCCAGCAGCTTGGCCAGGGCCAGGGGCGATGGCTACACCTTC
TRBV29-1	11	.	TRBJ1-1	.	CSVRVDPEAFF	TGCAGCGTTCGCGTGGATCCTGAAGCTTTCTTT
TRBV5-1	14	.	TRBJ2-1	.	CASSLAVATNEQFF	TGCGCCAGCAGCTTGGCCGTGGCAACCAATGAGCAGTTCTTC
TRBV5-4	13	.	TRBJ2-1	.	CASSLVGYNEQFF	TGTGCCAGCAGCTTGGTGGGTTACAATGAGCAGTTCTTC
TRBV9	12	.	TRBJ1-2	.	CASNRGLEGYTF	TGTGCCAGCAACAGAGGCCTTGAGGGCTACACCTTC
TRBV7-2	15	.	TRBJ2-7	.	CASSLINRGAYEQYF	TGTGCCAGCAGCTTAATAAACCGAGGCGCCTACGAGCAGTACTTC
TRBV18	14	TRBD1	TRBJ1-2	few	CASSLRGDSLGYTF	TGTGCCAGCTCACTCCGGGGGGACAGTCTGGGCTACACCTTC
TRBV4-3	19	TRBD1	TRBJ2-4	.	CASSQMPRGQLRAKNIQYF	TGCGCCAGCAGCCAGATGCCCCGGGGACAGCTACGGGCCAAAAACATTCAGTACTTC
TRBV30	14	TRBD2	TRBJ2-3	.	CAWREAGGPRTQYF	TGTGCCTGGAGGGAAGCGGGGGGGCCACGGACGCAGTATTTT
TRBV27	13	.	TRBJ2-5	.	CASSKTGQETQYF	TGTGCCAGCAGTAAGACAGGTCAAGAGACCCAGTACTTC
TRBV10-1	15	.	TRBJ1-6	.	CASSEPAAHNSPLHF	TGCGCCAGCAGTGAGCCGGCAGCGCATAATTCACCCCTCCACTTT
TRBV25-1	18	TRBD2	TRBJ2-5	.	CASSEERQTSGGEETQYF	TGTGCCAGCAGTGAGGAACGCCAGACTAGCGGGGGAGAAGAGACCCAGTACTTC
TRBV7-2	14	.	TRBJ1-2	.	CASSNAGRTSGYTF	TGTGCCAGCAGCAACGCGGGCCGTACGTCCGGCTACACCTTC
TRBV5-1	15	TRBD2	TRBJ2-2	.	CASRPGLAVAGELFF	TGCGCCAGCAGACCCGGACTAGCGGTAGCCGGGGAGCTGTTTTTT
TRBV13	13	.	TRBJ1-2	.	CASSLGANYGYTF	TGTGCCAGCAGCTTGGGGGCTAACTATGGCTACACCTTC